This section outlines one T cell receptor (beta chain) sequence together with its context. Its antigen is as yet unknown. The beta constant-region primer was an equimolar mix of two oligonucleotides covering TRBC1 and TRBC2. Ligated cDNA was amplified by four rounds of PCR with nested alpha and beta constant-region primers and SP2. TCRdb reanalysed the UMI-ligation and nested PCR reads using MiXCR and keeps one entry per CDR3 protein. The sample lists 95,000 to 150,000 distinct CDR3 sequences, about 36% occurring once. These data belong to a study of naive and memory T cell subsets. Study-wide findings and caveats: Over 95% of naive TCR sequences appeared only once after error correction, unlike memory subsets. TCR abundance followed a power law differing between naive and memory subsets.

After the first PCR, alpha and beta chain libraries were processed separately. CDR3 length: 18 residues. The source of this sequence is a human donor in good health. The V call is TRBV21-1, the J call TRBJ2-1; the table's D call of TRBD2 was not tested on the DNA. TRBV21-1 is shown as a pseudogene. The sample was central memory CD4+ T cells from blood. The CDR3 reads CASSKERGLPSSYNEQFF. CDR3 nucleotide sequence: TGTGCCAGCAGCAAAGAACGGGGACTCCCGAGCTCCTACAATGAGCAGTTCTTC.